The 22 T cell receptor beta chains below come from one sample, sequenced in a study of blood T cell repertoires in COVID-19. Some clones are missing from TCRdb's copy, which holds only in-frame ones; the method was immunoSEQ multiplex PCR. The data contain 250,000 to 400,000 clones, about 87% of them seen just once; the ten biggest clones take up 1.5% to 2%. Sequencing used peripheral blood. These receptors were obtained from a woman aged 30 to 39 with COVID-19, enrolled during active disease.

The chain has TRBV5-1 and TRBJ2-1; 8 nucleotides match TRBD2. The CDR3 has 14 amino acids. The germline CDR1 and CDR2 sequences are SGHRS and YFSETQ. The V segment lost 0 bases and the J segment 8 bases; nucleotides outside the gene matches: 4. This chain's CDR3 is CASSLATSGYEQFF. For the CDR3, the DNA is TGCGCCAGCAGCTTGGCCACTAGCGGATATGAGCAGTTCTTC.

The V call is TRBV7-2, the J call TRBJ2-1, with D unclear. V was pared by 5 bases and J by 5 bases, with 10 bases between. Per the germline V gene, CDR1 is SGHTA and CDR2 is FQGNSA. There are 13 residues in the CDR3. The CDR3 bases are TGTGCCAGCAGCCCACGACGGGACAATGAGCAGTTCTTC. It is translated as CASSPRRDNEQFF.

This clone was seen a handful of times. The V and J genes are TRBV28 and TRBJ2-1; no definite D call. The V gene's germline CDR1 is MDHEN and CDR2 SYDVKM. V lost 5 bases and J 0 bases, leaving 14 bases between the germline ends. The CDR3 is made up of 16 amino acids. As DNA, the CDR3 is TGTGCCAGCAGTCACTTGAGTATAAACTCCTACAATGAGCAGTTCTTC. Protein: CASSHLSINSYNEQFF.

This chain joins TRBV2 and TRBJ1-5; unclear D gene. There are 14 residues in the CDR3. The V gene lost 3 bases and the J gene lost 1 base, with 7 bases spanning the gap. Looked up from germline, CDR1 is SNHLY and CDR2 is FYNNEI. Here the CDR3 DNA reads TGTGCCAGCAGTGAGTCCAGGAGCAATCAGCCCCAGCATTTT. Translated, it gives CASSESRSNQPQHF.

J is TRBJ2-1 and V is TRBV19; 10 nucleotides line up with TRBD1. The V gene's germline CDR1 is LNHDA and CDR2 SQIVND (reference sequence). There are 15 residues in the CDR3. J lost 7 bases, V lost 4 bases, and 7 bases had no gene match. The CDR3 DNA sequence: TGTGCCAGTAGTAGACCGGGACAGGGGAGGAATGAGCAGTTCTTC. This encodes CASSRPGQGRNEQFF.

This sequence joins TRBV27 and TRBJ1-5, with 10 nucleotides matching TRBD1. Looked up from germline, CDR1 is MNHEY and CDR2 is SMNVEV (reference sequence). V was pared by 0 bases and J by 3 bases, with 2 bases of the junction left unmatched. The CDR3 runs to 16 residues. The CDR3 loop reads CASSLSGQGINQPQHF. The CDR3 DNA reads TGTGCCAGCAGTTTATCGGGACAGGGGATCAATCAGCCCCAGCATTTT.

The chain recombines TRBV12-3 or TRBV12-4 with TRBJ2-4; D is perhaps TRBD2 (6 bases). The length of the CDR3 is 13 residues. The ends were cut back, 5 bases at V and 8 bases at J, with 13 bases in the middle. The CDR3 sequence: CASSPRRRDIQYF. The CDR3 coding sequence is TGTGCCAGCAGTCCTCGGAGGAGGGACATTCAGTACTTC.

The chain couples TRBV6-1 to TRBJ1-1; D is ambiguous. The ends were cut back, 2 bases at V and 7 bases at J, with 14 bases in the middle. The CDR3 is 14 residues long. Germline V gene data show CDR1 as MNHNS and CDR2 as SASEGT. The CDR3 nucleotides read TGTGCCAGCAGTGAAAGAGCCCCAAGGAGTGAAGCTTTCTTT. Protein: CASSERAPRSEAFF.

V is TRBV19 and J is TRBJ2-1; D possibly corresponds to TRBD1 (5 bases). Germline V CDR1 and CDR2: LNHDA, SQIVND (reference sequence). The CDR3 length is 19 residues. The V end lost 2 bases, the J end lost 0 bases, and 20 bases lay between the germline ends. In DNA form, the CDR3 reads TGTGCCAGTAGTATAATCACTTTTAGGTTCGACAGCTCCTACAATGAGCAGTTCTTC. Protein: CASSIITFRFDSSYNEQFF.

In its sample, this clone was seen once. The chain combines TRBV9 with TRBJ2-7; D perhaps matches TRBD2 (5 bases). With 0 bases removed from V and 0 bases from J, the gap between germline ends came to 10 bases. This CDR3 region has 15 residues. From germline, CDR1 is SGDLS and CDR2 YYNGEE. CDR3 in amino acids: CASSVGGSSSYEQYF. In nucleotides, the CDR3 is TGTGCCAGCAGCGTAGGTGGGAGTAGCTCCTACGAGCAGTACTTC. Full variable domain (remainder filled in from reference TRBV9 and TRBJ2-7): DSGVTQTPKHLITATGQRVTLRCSPRSGDLSVYWYQQSLDQGLQFLIQYYNGEERAKGNILERFSAQQFPDLHSELNLSSLELGDSALYFCASSVGGSSSYEQYFGPGTRLTVT.

The DNA for the CDR3 is TGCGCCAGCAGCCAAGGTGCTGGGCGTTCCGGCACAGATACGCAGTATTTT. Its protein is CASSQGAGRSGTDTQYF. This chain connects TRBV4-1 to TRBJ2-3; D is uncertain. V was shortened by 1 base and J by 1 base, with 15 bases between the two germline ends. The CDR3 runs 17 residues. Germline CDR1 is MGHRA and CDR2 is YSYEKL.

CDR3 DNA: TGTGCCAGCAGTTTAATAGGGGCGCTGAACACTGAAGCTTTCTTT. It yields the protein CASSLIGALNTEAFF. The gene calls are TRBV28 and TRBJ1-1; D perhaps matches TRBD1 (5 bases). CDR3 length: 15 amino acids. Germline V gene sequence: CDR1 MDHEN, CDR2 SYDVKM. V dropped 2 bases and J dropped 0 bases, with 10 bases sitting between them.

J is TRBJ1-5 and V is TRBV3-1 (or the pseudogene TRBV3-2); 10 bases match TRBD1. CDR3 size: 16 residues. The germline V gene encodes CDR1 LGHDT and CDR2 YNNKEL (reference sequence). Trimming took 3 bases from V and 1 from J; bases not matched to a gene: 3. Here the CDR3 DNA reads TGTGCCAGCAGCCAGGCGGGACAGGGGAGCAATCAGCCCCAGCATTTT. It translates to CASSQAGQGSNQPQHF.

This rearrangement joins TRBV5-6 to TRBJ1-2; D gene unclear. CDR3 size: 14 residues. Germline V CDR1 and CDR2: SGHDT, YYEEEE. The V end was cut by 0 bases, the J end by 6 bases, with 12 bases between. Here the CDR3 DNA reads TGTGCCAGCAGCTTGGTCGGCAGTCAGGATGGCTACACCTTC. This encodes CASSLVGSQDGYTF.

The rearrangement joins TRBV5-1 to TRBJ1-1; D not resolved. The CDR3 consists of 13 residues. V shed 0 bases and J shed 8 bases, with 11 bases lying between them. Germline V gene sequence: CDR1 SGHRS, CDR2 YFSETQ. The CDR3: CASSLAGVQEAFF. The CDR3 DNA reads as TGCGCCAGCAGCTTGGCCGGGGTCCAAGAAGCTTTCTTT.

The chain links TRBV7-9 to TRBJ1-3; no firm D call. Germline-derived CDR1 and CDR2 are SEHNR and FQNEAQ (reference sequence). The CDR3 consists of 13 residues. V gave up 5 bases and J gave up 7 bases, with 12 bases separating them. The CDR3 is CASSPPFVNTIYF. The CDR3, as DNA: TGTGCCAGCAGCCCCCCCTTTGTCAACACCATATATTTT.

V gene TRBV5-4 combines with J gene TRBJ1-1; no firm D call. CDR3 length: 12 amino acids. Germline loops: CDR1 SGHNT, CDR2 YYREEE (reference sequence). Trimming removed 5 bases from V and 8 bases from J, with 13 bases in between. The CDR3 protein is CASSLPGGEAFF. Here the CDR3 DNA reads TGTGCCAGCAGTCTACCGGGAGGGGAAGCTTTCTTT.

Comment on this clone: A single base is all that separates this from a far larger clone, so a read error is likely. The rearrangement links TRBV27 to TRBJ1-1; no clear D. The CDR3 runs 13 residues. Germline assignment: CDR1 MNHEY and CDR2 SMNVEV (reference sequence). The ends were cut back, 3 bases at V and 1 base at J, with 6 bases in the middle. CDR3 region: CASSLTENTEAFF. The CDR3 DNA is TGTGCCAGCAGTTTGACTGAGAACACTGAAGCTTTCTTT.

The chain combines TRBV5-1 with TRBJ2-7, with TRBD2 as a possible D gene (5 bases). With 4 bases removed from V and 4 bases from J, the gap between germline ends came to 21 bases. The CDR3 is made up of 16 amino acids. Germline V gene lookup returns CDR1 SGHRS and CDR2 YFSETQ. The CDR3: CASSPDPRAVRYEQYF. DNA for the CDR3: TGCGCCAGCAGCCCCGACCCGCGGGCCGTTCGATACGAGCAGTACTTC. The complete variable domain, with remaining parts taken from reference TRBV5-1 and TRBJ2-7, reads KAGVTQTPRYLIKTRGQQVTLSCSPISGHRSVSWYQQTPGQGLQFLFEYFSETQRNKGNFPGRFSGRQFSNSRSEMNVSTLELGDSALYLCASSPDPRAVRYEQYFGPGTRLTVT.

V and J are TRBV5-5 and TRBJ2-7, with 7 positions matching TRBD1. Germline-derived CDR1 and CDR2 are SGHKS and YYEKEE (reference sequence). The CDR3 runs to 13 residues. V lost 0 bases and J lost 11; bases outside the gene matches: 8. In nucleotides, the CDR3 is TGTGCCAGCAGCTTGGACAGGGGATTGAAAAAGTACTTC. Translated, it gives CASSLDRGLKKYF.

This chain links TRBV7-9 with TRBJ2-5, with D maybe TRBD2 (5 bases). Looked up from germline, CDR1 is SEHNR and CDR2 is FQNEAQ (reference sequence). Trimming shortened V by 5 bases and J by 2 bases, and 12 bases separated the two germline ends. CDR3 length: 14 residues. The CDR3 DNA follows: TGTGCCAGCAGCGTAGTGGGAGCTCAAGAGACCCAGTACTTC. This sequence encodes CASSVVGAQETQYF.

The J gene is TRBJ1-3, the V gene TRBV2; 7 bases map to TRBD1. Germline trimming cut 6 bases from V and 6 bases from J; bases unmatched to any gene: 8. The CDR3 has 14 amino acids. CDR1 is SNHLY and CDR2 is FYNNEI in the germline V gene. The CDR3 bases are TGTGCCAGCAGGGGATTGACAGGGCAAAACACCATATATTTT. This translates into CASRGLTGQNTIYF.